This T cell receptor beta chain comes out of a study of T cell responses to AZD1222 COVID-19 vaccine. General observations from the study: Repertoire sampling occurred only after the peak T cell response. Two doses of AZD1222 preceded a rise in Spike-specific TCR breadth and depth. Clonal diversity was possibly underestimated, and the donors were mostly white British, with more females.

The CDR3 sequence is 14 residues long. CDR1 is SNHLY, CDR2 FYNNEI, per germline. V lost 5 bases, J lost 6 bases, and 14 bases lay in between. A remark on this clone: Its antigen is still unknown.

Some clones are missing from TCRdb's copy, which holds only in-frame ones; the method was immunoSEQ multiplex PCR. The data show some 100,000 clones, approximately 87% seen once. The source of this sequence is an adult in good health. The chain couples TRBV2 to TRBJ1-5; the D gene is possibly TRBD1 (6 bases). The sample consisted of peripheral blood, taken on day 0 of AZD1222 vaccination. CDR3 protein: CASSKDRNGQPQHF. The CDR3 DNA reads as TGTGCCAGCAGTAAGGACAGAAACGGTCAGCCCCAGCATTTT.